The 32 T cell receptor beta chains below come from one sample, sequenced in a study of control samples from healthy donors and cancer patients. TCRdb's copy holds only in-frame clones and misses some; the assay was immunoSEQ multiplex PCR. Of around 140,000 clones in the sample, 80% to 95% were seen once. Material: blood. Receptor source: a man younger than 45 in good health.

The chain joins TRBV2 to TRBJ1-4, with TRBD1 as a possible D gene (5 bases). The CDR3 length is 14 residues. Looked up from germline, CDR1 is SNHLY and CDR2 is FYNNEI. The V and J ends lost 5 bases and 10 bases respectively, with 17 bases between them. CDR3: CASSQQALEGKLFF. CDR3 in DNA: TGTGCCAGCAGTCAACAGGCGTTGGAGGGAAAACTGTTTTTT. The whole variable domain, filled in from reference TRBV2 and TRBJ1-4, reads EPEVTQTPSHQVTQMGQEVILRCVPISNHLYFYWYRQILGQKVEFLVSFYNNEISEKSEIFDDQFSVERPDGSNFTLKIRSTKLEDSAMYFCASSQQALEGKLFFGSGTQLSVL.

The V call is TRBV28, the J call TRBJ2-6, with D maybe TRBD2 (7 bases). Germline V gene lookup returns CDR1 MDHEN and CDR2 SYDVKM. V was pared by 7 bases and J by 0 bases, with 10 bases between. The CDR3 spans 15 residues. CDR3 sequence (DNA): TGTGCCAGCACGGGGGGCAACTCTGGGGCCAACGTCCTGACTTTC. Its translation: CASTGGNSGANVLTF.

The chain couples TRBV10-3 to TRBJ2-1, with 8 bases identical to TRBD2. V dropped 4 bases and J dropped 0; count of bases not matched to a gene: 11. CDR1 is ENHRY, CDR2 SYGVKD, per germline. The CDR3 length is 18 residues. CDR3 protein: CAISGPGSGDSSYNEQFF. The CDR3 DNA sequence: TGTGCCATCAGTGGGCCGGGTAGCGGGGATAGCTCCTACAATGAGCAGTTCTTC.

This rearrangement joins TRBV5-1 to TRBJ1-4; D possibly corresponds to TRBD1 (5 bases). Germline V lookup: CDR1 SGHRS, CDR2 YFSETQ. There are 15 residues in the CDR3. With 4 bases removed from V and 2 bases from J, the gap between germline ends came to 12 bases. This chain's CDR3 is CASSPTGRTNEKLFF. The CDR3 DNA reads as TGCGCCAGCAGCCCCACGGGACGGACTAATGAAAAACTGTTTTTT.

The V call is TRBV11-2, the J call TRBJ1-1; 9 nucleotides match TRBD1. CDR3 length: 15 residues. V dropped 5 bases and J dropped 0; count of bases not matched to a gene: 4. The germline V gene encodes CDR1 SGHAT and CDR2 FQNNGV. As DNA, the CDR3 is TGTGCCAGCAGCCCGGGACAGGGAATGAACACTGAAGCTTTCTTT. It is translated as CASSPGQGMNTEAFF.

The chain carries TRBV5-1 and TRBJ2-6; TRBD1 matches at 11 bases. CDR3 length: 19 amino acids. From germline, CDR1 is SGHRS and CDR2 YFSETQ. With V trimmed by 4 bases and J by 3 bases, 12 bases remained unmatched. Written as DNA, the CDR3 is TGCGCCAGCAGCCCTTGGACAGGGGGCATAATGATTGGGGCCAACGTCCTGACTTTC. This gives the protein CASSPWTGGIMIGANVLTF.

The chain uses TRBV27 and TRBJ1-4; no definite D call. Germline V gene lookup returns CDR1 MNHEY and CDR2 SMNVEV (reference sequence). With 4 bases removed from V and 6 bases from J, the gap between germline ends came to 21 bases. The CDR3 runs to 17 residues. CDR3 sequence (DNA): TGTGCCAGCAGTTCCCACCATGCCCAAAAGTCGGATGAAAAACTGTTTTTT. It is translated as CASSSHHAQKSDEKLFF.

This clone was seen a single time. V gene TRBV2 combines with J gene TRBJ1-2, with a weak D call TRBD1 (6 bases). CDR1 SNHLY and CDR2 FYNNEI come from the germline V gene. Trimming cost V 7 bases and J 0 bases, with 12 bases left between them. The CDR3 contains 14 residues. The CDR3 nucleotides are TGTGCCAGCACCCGGGACACTTCTAACTATGGCTACACCTTC. Translated, it gives CASTRDTSNYGYTF.

The rearrangement uses TRBV5-4 and TRBJ2-7; the match to TRBD1 covers 9 bases. The CDR3 runs to 15 residues. The J segment lost 4 bases and the V segment lost 4 bases, leaving 9 bases of the junction unmatched. CDR1 and CDR2 from the germline V gene are SGHNT and YYREEE (reference sequence). The CDR3 sequence: CASSPATGGWYEQYF. Here the CDR3 DNA reads TGTGCCAGCAGCCCGGCGACAGGGGGTTGGTACGAGCAGTACTTC.

This clone was seen only once. The chain recombines TRBV10-3 with TRBJ1-2; the match to TRBD1 covers 9 bases. Unmatched junction bases numbered 5, after V lost 3 bases and J lost 6 bases. CDR1 is ENHRY, CDR2 SYGVKD, per germline. This CDR3 has 14 residues. CDR3 amino acids: CAISELGQGNGYTF. DNA of the CDR3: TGTGCCATCAGTGAACTAGGACAGGGGAATGGCTACACCTTC.

The chain has TRBV2 and TRBJ1-1; no firm D call. Germline V gene data show CDR1 as SNHLY and CDR2 as FYNNEI. V shed 6 bases and J shed 5 bases, with 19 bases lying between them. The CDR3 runs 15 residues. The CDR3 nucleotides read TGTGCCAGCAGCCTCGGGCAGCCGCGGTCGACTGAAGCTTTCTTT. Its translation is CASSLGQPRSTEAFF.

The J gene is TRBJ2-7, the V gene TRBV9, with TRBD2 matching over 7 bases. The CDR3 spans 14 residues. Per the germline V gene, CDR1 is SGDLS and CDR2 is YYNGEE. V lost 4 bases, J lost 2 bases, and 6 bases stayed unmatched. CDR3 region: CASSREAGAYEQYF. The CDR3 coding sequence is TGTGCCAGCAGCAGAGAGGCGGGGGCCTACGAGCAGTACTTC. Full variable domain (rest looked up from reference TRBV9 and TRBJ2-7): DSGVTQTPKHLITATGQRVTLRCSPRSGDLSVYWYQQSLDQGLQFLIQYYNGEERAKGNILERFSAQQFPDLHSELNLSSLELGDSALYFCASSREAGAYEQYFGPGTRLTVT.

The chain combines TRBV5-1 with TRBJ2-3; D uncertain. Germline CDR1 SGHRS, CDR2 YFSETQ. V lost 0 bases to trimming and J lost 3 bases, with 8 bases between them. The CDR3 has 14 residues. In nucleotides, the CDR3 is TGCGCCAGCAGCTTGGAGGGTCAAACAGATACGCAGTATTTT. This gives the protein CASSLEGQTDTQYF.

The chain couples TRBV7-9 to TRBJ2-3; D may correspond to TRBD1 or TRBD2 (5 bases each). The CDR3 spans 15 residues. V was cut by 1 base and J by 4 bases, with 12 bases left in between. CDR1 and CDR2 (germline): SEHNR, FQNEAQ (reference sequence). The CDR3 loop is CASSLVPGDADTQYF. CDR3 DNA: TGTGCCAGCAGCTTAGTTCCCGGGGACGCAGATACGCAGTATTTT.

The rearrangement joins TRBV28 to TRBJ1-1; D uncertain. Trimming took off 7 bases at V and 8 bases at J, with 20 bases between the two ends. CDR3 size: 14 residues. Germline V gives CDR1 MDHEN, CDR2 SYDVKM. CDR3 amino acids: CASTTLPIGLEAFF. The CDR3, as DNA: TGTGCCAGCACCACGCTCCCGATAGGGTTAGAAGCTTTCTTT.

This clone appeared a few times. The chain uses TRBV14 and TRBJ1-1; D not resolved. The V gene's germline CDR1 is SGHDN and CDR2 FVKESK. V shed 2 bases and J shed 0 bases, with 13 bases lying between them. The CDR3 contains 16 residues. The CDR3 sequence: CASSQRRGPMNTEAFF. DNA for the CDR3: TGTGCCAGCAGCCAAAGACGCGGTCCGATGAACACTGAAGCTTTCTTT.

A remark on this clone: The junction shows a germline mismatch at one end, possibly a read error. The V call is TRBV6-1, the J call TRBJ2-1; possibly TRBD2 for D (7 bases). The CDR3 covers 14 residues. Per the germline V gene, CDR1 is MNHNS and CDR2 is SASEGT. The CDR3 DNA sequence: TGTGCCAGCAGTGATAGGGGGGACTACAATAAGCAGTTCTTC. This translates into CASSDRGDYNKQFF.

The chain couples TRBV29-1 to TRBJ2-3, with 8 nucleotides matching TRBD2. Germline V gives CDR1 SQVTM, CDR2 ANQGSEA. V was clipped by 3 bases and J by 4 bases; unmatched bases: 6. The CDR3 loop spans 14 amino acids. DNA for the CDR3: TGCAGCGTTGATACCGGGACTAGAGCAGATACGCAGTATTTT. It specifies CSVDTGTRADTQYF.

In this sample, this clone turned up once. The chain recombines TRBV12-3 or TRBV12-4 with TRBJ1-4; D ambiguous. V was trimmed by 7 bases and J by 5 bases, leaving 11 bases between them. The CDR3 has 13 residues. CDR3 amino acids: CASKIVGNEKLFF. The CDR3 coding sequence is TGTGCCAGCAAAATTGTGGGGAATGAAAAACTGTTTTTT.

This chain links TRBV5-6 with TRBJ1-2; TRBD1 might be the D (6 bases). CDR3 length equals 13 residues. Trimming shortened V by 6 bases and J by 5 bases, and 14 bases separated the two germline ends. The germline CDR1 and CDR2 sequences are SGHDT and YYEEEE. DNA for the CDR3: TGTGCCAGCAACGGGGGGCAAAGTTATGGCTACACCTTC. Translation: CASNGGQSYGYTF.

This chain uses TRBV3-1 (or the pseudogene TRBV3-2) with TRBJ1-2; D not resolved. The CDR3 contains 14 residues. V lost 0 bases, J lost 4 bases, and 9 bases lay in between. Germline V gives CDR1 LGHDT, CDR2 YNNKEL (reference sequence). CDR3 DNA sequence: TGTGCCAGCAGCCAAGAAGAGGGCTTCTATGGCTACACCTTC. Its protein product is CASSQEEGFYGYTF.

V and J are TRBV19 and TRBJ2-7; TRBD2 matches 10 bases. This CDR3 is built from 16 residues. V lost 1 base and J lost 1; bases outside the gene matches: 4. Germline CDR1 is LNHDA and CDR2 is SQIVND (reference sequence). CDR3: CASSIGASGGSYEQYF. CDR3 coding DNA: TGTGCCAGTAGTATAGGGGCTAGCGGGGGATCCTACGAGCAGTACTTC.

Concerning this clone: Additional DNA sequences in this sample encode the identical CDR3. The chain carries TRBV27 and TRBJ1-2; a possible D gene is TRBD1 (6 bases). The germline V gene encodes CDR1 MNHEY and CDR2 SMNVEV (reference sequence). The CDR3 consists of 13 residues. Trimming stripped 4 bases from V and 2 bases from J, with 8 bases between. The CDR3 DNA reads as TGTGCCAGCAGTTCAGGGGCCAACTATGGCTACACCTTC. It encodes CASSSGANYGYTF.

In its sample, this clone was seen once. Other DNA sequences within the sample encode an identical CDR3. The J gene is TRBJ1-1, the V gene TRBV19; D gene uncertain. The CDR3 is 12 residues long. V was trimmed by 3 bases and J by 3 bases, leaving 5 bases between them. Germline loops: CDR1 LNHDA, CDR2 SQIVND (reference sequence). CDR3 DNA sequence: TGTGCCAGTAGTATTGGCTACACTGAAGCTTTCTTT. Its translation is CASSIGYTEAFF. Drawing the rest from reference TRBV19 and TRBJ1-1, the complete variable domain is DGGITQSPKYLFRKEGQNVTLSCEQNLNHDAMYWYRQDPGQGLRLIYYSQIVNDFQKGDIAEGYSVSREKKESFPLTVTSAQKNPTAFYLCASSIGYTEAFFGQGTRLTVV.

This CDR3 reads CASRWTGGAGQPQHF. The CDR3 nucleotides are TGTGCCAGCAGGTGGACAGGGGGTGCAGGCCAGCCCCAGCATTTT. The gene calls are TRBV6-5 and TRBJ1-5, with 10 bases matching TRBD1. CDR3 length: 15 residues. CDR1 is MNHEY, CDR2 SVGAGI, per germline. Unmatched junction bases numbered 9, after V lost 6 bases and J lost 7 bases.

The V call is TRBV3-1 (or the pseudogene TRBV3-2), the J call TRBJ2-4; 8 positions match TRBD1. V trimming: 4 bases; J trimming: 8 bases; junction bases outside the gene matches: 10. The CDR3 covers 15 residues. In germline, CDR1 is LGHDT, CDR2 YNNKEL (reference sequence). In DNA form, the CDR3 reads TGTGCCAGCAGCCTTCCAAACAGGGGGACGTACATTCAGTACTTC. This translates into CASSLPNRGTYIQYF.

This chain connects TRBV5-4 to TRBJ2-7, with 10 nucleotides matching TRBD2. The trim removed 3 bases at V and 3 bases at J, leaving 9 bases unmatched. This CDR3 is built from 16 residues. The germline gives CDR1 SGHNT, CDR2 YYREEE (reference sequence). The CDR3 DNA reads as TGTGCCAGCAGCTCCCAAGGTAGCGGGGGGATCTACGAGCAGTACTTC. Its protein is CASSSQGSGGIYEQYF.

The chain joins TRBV24-1 to TRBJ2-3; D tentatively fits TRBD1 or TRBD2 (5 bases each). Per germline, CDR1 KGHDR and CDR2 SFDVKD. The ends were cut back, 4 bases at V and 0 bases at J, with 16 bases in the middle. The CDR3 loop spans 17 amino acids. Here the CDR3 reads CATSDLGDVTSTDTQYF. The DNA for the CDR3 is TGTGCCACCAGTGACCTCGGGGACGTAACTAGCACAGATACGCAGTATTTT.

CDR3 protein: CASSPKPSTGTANTGELFF. CDR3 nucleotides: TGTGCCAGTAGTCCCAAACCAAGTACCGGGACAGCGAACACCGGGGAGCTGTTTTTT. The genes are TRBV19 and TRBJ2-2, with 7 bases identical to TRBD1. The junction had 15 bases not matched to a gene; V was cut back by 5 bases and J by 0 bases. Looked up from germline, CDR1 is LNHDA and CDR2 is SQIVND (reference sequence). This CDR3 spans 19 amino acids.

The chain employs TRBV5-6 and TRBJ1-6; D call uncertain. Trimming took off 4 bases at V and 7 bases at J, with 12 bases between the two ends. This CDR3 comprises 14 residues. Germline CDR1 is SGHDT and CDR2 is YYEEEE. CDR3 sequence (DNA): TGTGCCAGCAGCGCCAGCTTATACAATTCACCCCTCCACTTT. This gives the protein CASSASLYNSPLHF.

This clone was counted a few times. The sample carries other DNA sequences with the same CDR3. This rearrangement joins TRBV7-6 to TRBJ2-3, with D uncertain. Looked up from germline, CDR1 is SGHVS and CDR2 is FNYEAQ. The V end was cut by 3 bases, the J end by 0 bases, with 4 bases between. The CDR3 runs 13 residues. The CDR3 is CASSFGSTDTQYF. Here the CDR3 DNA reads TGTGCCAGCAGCTTCGGTAGCACAGATACGCAGTATTTT.

This rearrangement joins TRBV29-1 to TRBJ1-2, with D perhaps matching TRBD1 (5 bases). This CDR3 contains 11 residues. Between the trimmed V and J ends, which lost 8 bases and 4 bases, there was a span of 11 bases. Germline CDR1 reads SQVTM; CDR2 reads ANQGSEA. The CDR3 DNA sequence: TGCAGCCCGCCGGGGCTCTATGGCTACACCTTC. Translating it yields CSPPGLYGYTF.